Following are 21 T cell receptor beta chains from one sample sequenced in a study of cytomegalovirus exposure and HLA in healthy donors. The primer mix had 60 Vbeta and 13 Jbeta primers. Some clones are missing from TCRdb's copy, which holds only in-frame ones; the method was immunoSEQ multiplex PCR. The repertoire holds more than 60,000 clones, approximately 72% seen once, with 8% to 9.5% in the top ten. The sequenced material came from PBMCs. All receptors derive from a middle-aged woman in good health and CMV-seropositive.

The chain has TRBV12-2 and TRBJ1-5; the D call of TRBD1 is as the table states it, not checked on the DNA. TRBV12-2 is labeled a pseudogene. CDR3 length: 14 residues. In nucleotides, the CDR3 is TGTGCAAGTCGCTTAGCGGCAGGGGATCAGCCCCAGCATTTT. It yields the protein CASRLAAGDQPQHF.

The CDR3 DNA reads TGTGCCAGCCCCTTAGGCACAGATATTAACTATGGCTACACCTTC. The encoded protein is CASPLGTDINYGYTF. This sequence joins TRBV18 and TRBJ1-2, with D unclear. V lost 8 bases and J lost 1, with 17 bases in between. The CDR3 is 15 amino acids. Germline-derived CDR1 and CDR2 are KGHSH and LQKENI.

The rearrangement links TRBV5-1 to TRBJ1-4; TRBD1 matches 7 bases. Per germline, CDR1 SGHRS and CDR2 YFSETQ. Trimming at V came to 3 bases and at J to 4 bases, leaving 6 bases not matched to a gene. The CDR3 is 15 amino acids. The CDR3 region has the DNA TGCGCCAGCAGCTCCAGGGACAGTATTAATGAAAAACTGTTTTTT. It yields the protein CASSSRDSINEKLFF. The full variable domain, completed using reference TRBV5-1 and TRBJ1-4, is KAGVTQTPRYLIKTRGQQVTLSCSPISGHRSVSWYQQTPGQGLQFLFEYFSETQRNKGNFPGRFSGRQFSNSRSEMNVSTLELGDSALYLCASSSRDSINEKLFFGSGTQLSVL.

This clone has a single count. This rearrangement joins TRBV4-3 to TRBJ2-7; tentatively, D is TRBD1 (6 bases). Per the germline V gene, CDR1 is LGHNA and CDR2 is YSLEER. There are 15 residues in the CDR3. The V and J ends lost 0 bases and 4 bases respectively, with 13 bases between them. CDR3 protein: CASSQENGQIYEQYF. The CDR3 DNA follows: TGCGCCAGCAGCCAAGAAAATGGACAGATATACGAGCAGTACTTC.

The chain combines TRBV5-6 with TRBJ2-7, with TRBD1 as a possible D gene (6 bases). The CDR3 sequence is 16 residues long. The V gene lost 7 bases and the J gene lost 1 base, with 21 bases spanning the gap. The germline V gene encodes CDR1 SGHDT and CDR2 YYEEEE. The CDR3 coding sequence is TGTGCCAGCTCCCCCCCGGGACACCATACATCCTACGAGCAGTACTTC. It specifies CASSPPGHHTSYEQYF. The full variable domain, rest sourced from reference TRBV5-6 and TRBJ2-7, is DAGVTQSPTHLIKTRGQQVTLRCSPKSGHDTVSWYQQALGQGPQFIFQYYEEEERQRGNFPDRFSGHQFPNYSSELNVNALLLGDSALYLCASSPPGHHTSYEQYFGPGTRLTVT.

The chain links TRBV7-3 to TRBJ2-2; TRBD2 aligns across 12 bases. Germline loops: CDR1 SGHTA, CDR2 FQGTGA. The junction had 4 bases not matched to a gene; V was cut back by 2 bases and J by 0 bases. The CDR3 totals 18 residues. The DNA for the CDR3 is TGTGCCAGCAGCTTACTGGGACTAGCGGGTGCGAACACCGGGGAGCTGTTTTTT. This gives the protein CASSLLGLAGANTGELFF.

The V call is TRBV2, the J call TRBJ2-7; 8 nucleotides match TRBD1. The length of the CDR3 is 14 residues. Germline lookup yields CDR1 SNHLY and CDR2 FYNNEI. The V gene end was trimmed by 0 bases and the J gene end by 9 bases; junction bases not matched to a gene: 7. CDR3 DNA: TGTGCCAGCAGTGAAGCGGACAGGGTCGCCGGGCAGTACTTC. Protein product: CASSEADRVAGQYF.

The genes are TRBV11-3 and TRBJ2-7, with TRBD2 matching 11 bases. The CDR3 is 15 residues long. CDR1 is SGHNT, CDR2 YENEEA, per germline. V shed 3 bases, J shed 4 bases, and the junction held 5 bases outside the gene matches. CDR3 nucleotides: TGTGCCAGCAGCTTTTCGACTAGCGGGGAGTACGAGCAGTACTTC. Its protein product is CASSFSTSGEYEQYF.

The chain has TRBV6-5 and TRBJ2-5; D might be TRBD2 (5 bases). V dropped 0 bases and J dropped 1 base, with 12 bases sitting between them. The CDR3 runs to 16 residues. Germline CDR1 MNHEY, CDR2 SVGAGI. CDR3 coding DNA: TGTGCCAGCAGTTACTCGAGGTTCAGCGGCCAAGAGACCCAGTACTTC. It yields the protein CASSYSRFSGQETQYF.

V is TRBV6-5 and J is TRBJ1-5; D perhaps matches TRBD1 (6 bases). Germline V CDR1 and CDR2: MNHEY, SVGAGI. This CDR3 contains 15 residues. V was shortened by 0 bases and J by 5 bases, with 11 bases between the two germline ends. The DNA for the CDR3 is TGTGCCAGCAGTTACTCTTACAGGGACGATCAGCCCCAGCATTTT. Its protein is CASSYSYRDDQPQHF.

V is TRBV18 and J is TRBJ1-6; D not resolved. The CDR3 loop spans 12 amino acids. Germline V gene sequence: CDR1 KGHSH, CDR2 LQKENI. V was pared by 3 bases and J by 7 bases, with 4 bases between. The CDR3 DNA is TGTGCCAGCTCACCTCCGAATTCACCCCTCCACTTT. As protein: CASSPPNSPLHF.

The rearrangement links TRBV11-2 to TRBJ1-6; 8 nucleotides line up with TRBD1. This CDR3 has 17 amino acids. CDR1 is SGHAT and CDR2 is FQNNGV in the germline V gene. Trimming took 5 bases from V and 1 from J; bases not matched to a gene: 7. The CDR3 DNA is TGTGCCAGCAGCGGCGGGACAGGTGGTTCCTATAATTCACCCCTCCACTTT. It is translated as CASSGGTGGSYNSPLHF.

This clone was counted a few times. The CDR3 DNA reads TGTGCCAGCAGCGTAGGACACAGGGAAGGCTACACCTTC. This gives the protein CASSVGHREGYTF. The rearrangement uses TRBV9 and TRBJ1-2; maybe TRBD1 (6 bases). This CDR3 has 13 amino acids. V was shortened by 0 bases and J by 8 bases, with 11 bases between the two germline ends. CDR1 is SGDLS and CDR2 is YYNGEE in the germline V gene.

The CDR3, as DNA: TGTGCCAGTAGTATAGGGGGGAGGGGTGAGGAGCAGTTCTTC. It is translated as CASSIGGRGEEQFF. The chain carries TRBV19 and TRBJ2-1, with TRBD2 matching over 7 bases. CDR1 is LNHDA, CDR2 SQIVND, per germline (reference sequence). The CDR3 is 14 amino acids. V was clipped by 1 base and J by 10 bases; unmatched bases: 7.

On this clone itself: This sample also contains other DNA sequences that code for the same CDR3. CDR3 DNA: TGTGCCAGCAGCTTAGATGTCAGGGCTTACGAGCAGTACTTC. As protein: CASSLDVRAYEQYF. This rearrangement joins TRBV7-9 to TRBJ2-7; the D gene is possibly TRBD1 (5 bases). CDR1 SEHNR and CDR2 FQNEAQ come from the germline V gene (reference sequence). V shed 1 base and J shed 4 bases, with 11 bases lying between them. The CDR3 runs to 14 residues. Full variable domain (missing parts from reference TRBV7-9 and TRBJ2-7): DTGVSQNPRHKITKRGQNVTFRCDPISEHNRLYWYRQTLGQGPEFLTYFQNEAQLEKSRLLSDRFSAERPKGSFSTLEIQRTEQGDSAMYLCASSLDVRAYEQYFGPGTRLTVT.

CDR3 region: CASSLALRFATNEKLFF. As DNA, the CDR3 is TGTGCCAGCAGCTTAGCGCTCAGGTTTGCAACTAATGAAAAACTGTTTTTT. This chain uses TRBV7-2 with TRBJ1-4, with D hard to call. The V gene's germline CDR1 is SGHTA and CDR2 FQGNSA. Trimming took 0 bases from V and 0 from J, leaving 11 bases between them. There are 17 residues in the CDR3.

The V call is TRBV7-8, the J call TRBJ1-4, with TRBD1 as a possible D gene (5 bases). Looked up from germline, CDR1 is SGHVS and CDR2 is FQNEAQ. Trimming shortened V by 6 bases and J by 7 bases, and 12 bases separated the two germline ends. CDR3 length equals 13 residues. CDR3 sequence reads: CASRKGISEKLFF. The CDR3 bases are TGTGCCAGCAGGAAGGGGATAAGTGAAAAACTGTTTTTT.

The chain uses TRBV28 and TRBJ2-3, with a possible D match to TRBD1 (5 bases). There are 14 residues in the CDR3. Germline loops: CDR1 MDHEN, CDR2 SYDVKM. The germline V and J ends were trimmed by 7 bases and 2 bases, with 13 bases remaining between them. The CDR3 region is CASTLGVDTDTQYF. Here the CDR3 DNA reads TGTGCCAGCACCCTAGGGGTAGACACAGATACGCAGTATTTT.

In this sample, this clone turned up once. The chain uses TRBV7-2 and TRBJ1-5, with a weak D call TRBD1 (5 bases). Germline values: CDR1 SGHTA, CDR2 FQGNSA. Trimming pared 1 base from V and 7 bases from J, leaving 11 bases between. The CDR3 has 14 residues. The CDR3 loop is CASSLVQATQPQHF. In nucleotides, the CDR3 is TGTGCCAGCAGCTTAGTACAGGCGACCCAGCCCCAGCATTTT.

This chain joins TRBV6-5 and TRBJ1-2, with a possible D match to TRBD1 (6 bases). Between the trimmed V and J ends, which lost 0 bases and 3 bases, there was a span of 11 bases. The CDR3 totals 15 residues. Germline V lookup: CDR1 MNHEY, CDR2 SVGAGI. The CDR3 region has the DNA TGTGCCAGCAGTTACTCGGGGGGGGCCGACTATGGCTACACCTTC. Its translation is CASSYSGGADYGYTF.

The rearrangement uses TRBV19 and TRBJ2-3; TRBD2 matches 8 bases. This CDR3 comprises 15 residues. Germline CDR1 and CDR2: LNHDA and SQIVND (reference sequence). The trim removed 1 base at V and 0 bases at J, leaving 0 bases unmatched. This CDR3 is CASSIVAGSTDTQYF. The CDR3 region has the DNA TGTGCCAGTAGTATAGTAGCGGGGAGCACAGATACGCAGTATTTT.